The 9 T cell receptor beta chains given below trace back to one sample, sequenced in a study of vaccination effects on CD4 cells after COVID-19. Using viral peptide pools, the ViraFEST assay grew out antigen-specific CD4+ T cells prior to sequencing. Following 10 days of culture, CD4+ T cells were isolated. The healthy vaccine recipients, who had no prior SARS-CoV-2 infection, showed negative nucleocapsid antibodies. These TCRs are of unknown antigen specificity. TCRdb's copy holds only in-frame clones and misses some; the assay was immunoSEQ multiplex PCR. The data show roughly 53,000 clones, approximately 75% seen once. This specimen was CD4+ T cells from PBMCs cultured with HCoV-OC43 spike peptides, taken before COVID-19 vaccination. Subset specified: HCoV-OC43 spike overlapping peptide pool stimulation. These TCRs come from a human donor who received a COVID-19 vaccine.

The CDR3 reads CASSLISNQPQHF. CDR3 DNA sequence: TGTGCCAGCAGCTTAATCAGCAATCAGCCCCAGCATTTT. The chain employs TRBV7-2 and TRBJ1-5; D unresolved. Germline CDR1 SGHTA, CDR2 FQGNSA. There are 13 residues in the CDR3. Trimming cost V 2 bases and J 1 base, with 3 bases left between them.

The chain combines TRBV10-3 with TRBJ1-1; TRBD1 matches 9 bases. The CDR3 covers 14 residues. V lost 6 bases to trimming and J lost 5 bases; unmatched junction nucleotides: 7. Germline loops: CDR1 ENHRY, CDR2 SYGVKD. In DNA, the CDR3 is TGTGCCATCAGGAGGACAGGGGTGGAAACTGAAGCTTTCTTT. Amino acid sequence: CAIRRTGVETEAFF.

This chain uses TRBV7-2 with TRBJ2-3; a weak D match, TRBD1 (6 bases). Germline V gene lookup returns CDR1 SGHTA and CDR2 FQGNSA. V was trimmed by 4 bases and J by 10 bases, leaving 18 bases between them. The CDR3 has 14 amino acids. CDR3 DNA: TGTGCCAGCAGCTCACGACAGGATCGAAAAGCGCAGTATTTT. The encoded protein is CASSSRQDRKAQYF.

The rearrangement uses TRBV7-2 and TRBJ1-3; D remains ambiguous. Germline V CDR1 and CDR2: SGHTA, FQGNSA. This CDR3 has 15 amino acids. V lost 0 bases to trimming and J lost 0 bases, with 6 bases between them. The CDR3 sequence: CASSLAQNSGNTIYF. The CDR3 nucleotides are TGTGCCAGCAGCTTAGCCCAGAACTCTGGAAACACCATATATTTT.

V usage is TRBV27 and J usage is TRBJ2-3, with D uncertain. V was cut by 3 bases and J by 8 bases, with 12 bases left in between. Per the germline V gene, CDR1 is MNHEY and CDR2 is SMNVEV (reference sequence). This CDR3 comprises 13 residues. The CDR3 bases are TGTGCCAGCAGTTTGAGAGGCGTGGGTACGCAGTATTTT. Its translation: CASSLRGVGTQYF.

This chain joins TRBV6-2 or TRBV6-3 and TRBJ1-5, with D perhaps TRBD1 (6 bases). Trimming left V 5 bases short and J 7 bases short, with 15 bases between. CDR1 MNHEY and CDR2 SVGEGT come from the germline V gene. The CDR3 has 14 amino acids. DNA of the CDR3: TGTGCCAGCAGTCAAGTAGGGGGGACGCAGCCCCAGCATTTT. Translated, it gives CASSQVGGTQPQHF.

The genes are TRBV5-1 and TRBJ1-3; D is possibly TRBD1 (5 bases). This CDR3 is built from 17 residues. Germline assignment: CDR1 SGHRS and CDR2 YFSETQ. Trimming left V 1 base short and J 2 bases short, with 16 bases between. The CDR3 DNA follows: TGCGCCAGCAGCTTGAATTTGGGCAGGGAGACTGGAAACACCATATATTTT. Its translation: CASSLNLGRETGNTIYF.

The CDR3 spells CASSQDPGTASYNEQFF. The CDR3 DNA follows: TGCGCCAGCAGCCAAGACCCCGGGACAGCCTCCTACAATGAGCAGTTCTTC. The chain combines TRBV4-1 with TRBJ2-1; 7 bases are shared with TRBD1. V lost 0 bases to trimming and J lost 0 bases; unmatched junction nucleotides: 5. The length of the CDR3 is 17 residues. CDR1 and CDR2 from the germline V gene are MGHRA and YSYEKL.

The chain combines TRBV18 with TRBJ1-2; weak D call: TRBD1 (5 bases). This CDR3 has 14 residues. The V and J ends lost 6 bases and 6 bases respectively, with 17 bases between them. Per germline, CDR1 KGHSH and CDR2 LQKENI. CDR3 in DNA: TGTGCCAGCTCGATGGACGCCAGGGAAAATGGCTACACCTTC. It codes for CASSMDARENGYTF.